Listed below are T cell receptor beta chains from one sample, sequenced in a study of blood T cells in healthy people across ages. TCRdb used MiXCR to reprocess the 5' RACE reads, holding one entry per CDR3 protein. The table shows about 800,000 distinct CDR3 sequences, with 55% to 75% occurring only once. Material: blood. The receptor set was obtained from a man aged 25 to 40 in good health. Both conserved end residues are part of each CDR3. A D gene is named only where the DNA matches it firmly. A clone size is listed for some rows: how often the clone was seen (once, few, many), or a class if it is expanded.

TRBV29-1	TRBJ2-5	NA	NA	TGCAGCGTTGAGGACAGATCGGCGGAGCAGTACTTC	CSVEDRSAEQYF
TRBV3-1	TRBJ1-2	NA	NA	TGTGCCAGCAGCCAAGAGAGCCAGGGCGGCGGCTACACCTTC	CASSQESQGGGYTF
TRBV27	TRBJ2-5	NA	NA	TGTGCCAGCAGTTTATTGCCAGGGATGGAGACCCAGTACTTC	CASSLLPGMETQYF
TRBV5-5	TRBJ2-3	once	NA	TGTGCCAGCAGCTTTACCTGGACACCGACAGATACGCAGTATTTT	CASSFTWTPTDTQYF
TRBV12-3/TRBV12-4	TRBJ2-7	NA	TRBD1	TGTGCCAGCACCTTCGGGACAGGGCTCTACGAGCAGTACTTC	CASTFGTGLYEQYF
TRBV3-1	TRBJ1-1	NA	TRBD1	TGTGCCAGCAGCCACCGGGACAGGGGCCACTATGAAGCTTTCTTT	CASSHRDRGHYEAFF
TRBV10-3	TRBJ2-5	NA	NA	TGTGCCATCAGAGCGACAGGCCACCAAGAGACCCAGTACTTC	CAIRATGHQETQYF
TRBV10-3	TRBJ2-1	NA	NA	TGTGCCATCAGTGAGGCACTAGGAGGAAGGCAGTTCTTC	CAISEALGGRQFF
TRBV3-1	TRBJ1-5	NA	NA	TGTGCCAGCAGCCAAGCAATAGGGAGAGACAAGCCCCAGCATTTT	CASSQAIGRDKPQHF
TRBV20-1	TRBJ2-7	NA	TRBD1	TGCAGTGCACTTAACGACAGGGGCCCTTCCTACGAGCAGTACTTC	CSALNDRGPSYEQYF
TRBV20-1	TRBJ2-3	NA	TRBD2	TGCAGTGCTGACAGCGGGAGGGGCACAGATACGCAGTATTTT	CSADSGRGTDTQYF
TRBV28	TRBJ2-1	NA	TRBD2	TGTGCCAGCACTTGGAGCGGGAGTGGTGAGCAGTTCTTC	CASTWSGSGEQFF
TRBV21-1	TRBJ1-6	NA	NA	TGTGCCAGCAGCAAGACCTTTGGTAATTCACCCCTCCACTTT	CASSKTFGNSPLHF
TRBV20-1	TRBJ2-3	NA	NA	TGCAGTGCTCCCCTCTCTTCGGATACGCAGTATTTT	CSAPLSSDTQYF
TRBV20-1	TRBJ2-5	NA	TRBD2	TGCAGTGCTAGAGATTTTAGCGGGGGGGCCCACCAAGAGACCCAGTACTTC	CSARDFSGGAHQETQYF
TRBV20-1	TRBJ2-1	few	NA	TGCAGTGCTAGAGAGGGGGCGGGGGCCTACTACAATGAGCAGTTCTTC	CSAREGAGAYYNEQFF
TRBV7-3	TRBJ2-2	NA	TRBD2	TGTGCCAGCAGCCCCGGGGGAGGGACCACCGGGGAGCTGTTTTTT	CASSPGGGTTGELFF
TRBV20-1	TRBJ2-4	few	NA	TGCAGTGCGCGTCCGGGACAAAACATTCAGTACTTC	CSARPGQNIQYF
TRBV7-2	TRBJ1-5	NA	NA	TGTGCCAGCCAGGGAGGTAGCAATCAGCCCCAGCATTTT	CASQGGSNQPQHF
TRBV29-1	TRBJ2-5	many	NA	TGCAGCGTTGAGATAGAGACCCAGTACTTC	CSVEIETQYF
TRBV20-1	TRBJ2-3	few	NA	TGCAGTGCCCTCGAGGGACTGAACACAGATACGCAGTATTTT	CSALEGLNTDTQYF
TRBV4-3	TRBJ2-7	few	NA	TGCGCCAGCAGCCAAGAAGGACGGCAGATCTACGAGCAGTACTTC	CASSQEGRQIYEQYF
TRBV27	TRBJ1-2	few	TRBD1	TGTGCCAGCAGTGGGCCGGGACAGGGGATGTATGGCTACACCTTC	CASSGPGQGMYGYTF
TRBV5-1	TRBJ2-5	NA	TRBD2	TGCGCCAGCAGCTTAACCGGGACTAGTCAAGAGACCCAGTACTTC	CASSLTGTSQETQYF
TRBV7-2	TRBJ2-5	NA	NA	TGTGCCAGCAGCTTCAGGCTAGCGTCAGAGACCCAGTACTTC	CASSFRLASETQYF
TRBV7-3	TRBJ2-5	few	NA	TGTGCCAGCAGCGCAGAAAGGGTCACGGCTAGCTGGAAGACCCAGTACTTC	CASSAERVTASWKTQYF
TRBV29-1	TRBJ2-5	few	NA	TGCAGCGTCTCGACTAACCAAGAGACCCAGTACTTC	CSVSTNQETQYF
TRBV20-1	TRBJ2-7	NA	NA	TGCAGTGCCCAGGCTGCCTACAATGAGCAGTACTTC	CSAQAAYNEQYF
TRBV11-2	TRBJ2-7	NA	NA	TGTGCCAGCAGCCAAATCCGCGAGCAGTACTTC	CASSQIREQYF
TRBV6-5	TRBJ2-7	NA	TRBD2	TGTGCCAGCAGACGGACTAGCGGGAGGTACGAGCAGTACTTC	CASRRTSGRYEQYF
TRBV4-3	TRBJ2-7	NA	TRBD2	TGCGCCAGCAGCCAAGAGGCTAGCGGGAACTACGAGCAGTACTTC	CASSQEASGNYEQYF
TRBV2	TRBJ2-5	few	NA	TGTGCCAGCAATAGAGGGTACCAAGAGACCCAGTACTTC	CASNRGYQETQYF
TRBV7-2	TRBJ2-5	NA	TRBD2	TGTGCCAGCAGCTTAGGGACTAGCGGTAGAAGGGAGACCCAGTACTTC	CASSLGTSGRRETQYF
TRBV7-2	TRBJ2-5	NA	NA	TGTGCCAGCAGCTTGAGTACCTCCCTCGGAGAGACCCAGTACTTC	CASSLSTSLGETQYF
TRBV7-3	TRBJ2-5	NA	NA	TGTGCCAGCAGCTTAATACACTCCAGGGGGGGCAGGCGAAATGAGCAGTACTTC	CASSLIHSRGGRRNEQYF
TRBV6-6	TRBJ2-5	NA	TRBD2	TGTGCCAGCCACGAGGTTTGGACTAGGGACTATCAAGAGACCCAGTACTTC	CASHEVWTRDYQETQYF